What follows describes a single T cell receptor (beta chain). This entry belongs to a study of blood T cell repertoires in COVID-19. Study at large: Spain, Italy and the United States supplied samples that represented acute and convalescent COVID-19. T cells, B-cell-depleted T cells, or PBMCs provided the cDNA or gDNA that served as material.

Authors' methods: From reference gene primer amplification, estimates of nucleated cell counts were derived. Sequenced by immunoSEQ multiplex PCR; TCRdb stores in-frame clones only, minus some. D and trimming come from the DNA, and the V and J calls and clone size come from that table. The sample consists of about 170,000 clones, 82% of them appearing once. This CDR3 has 16 amino acids. Germline lookup yields CDR1 LGHDT and CDR2 YNNKEL (reference sequence). J gave up 4 bases and V 0 bases, and 5 bases lay outside the gene matches. This clonotype was sampled from a woman of 80 years or more with active or convalescent COVID-19. The chain joins TRBV3-1 (or the pseudogene TRBV3-2) to TRBJ2-2; 7 positions agree with TRBD2. Material: peripheral blood. The CDR3 DNA sequence: TGTGCCAGCAGCCAAGAGGGCGGGAGATCCACCGGGGAGCTGTTTTTT. It encodes CASSQEGGRSTGELFF.